A single T cell receptor beta chain is shown here with its context. The target antigen is unknown. This specimen comes from a study of shared clonotypes between healthy human individuals. The germline V gene encodes CDR1 LNHNV and CDR2 YYDKDF (reference sequence). Losses at the gene ends were 0 bases for V and 0 bases for J; bases not matched to a gene: 11. This CDR3 contains 19 residues. The study's findings and limits: Researchers sampled blood only, noting tissue repertoires likely differ. With few donors, the genetic and exposure-history diversity represented was limited.

Sorted-subset replicate PCR reactions were performed with approximately 200 ng DNA, corresponding to about 30,000 T cell genomes. Some clones are missing from TCRdb's copy, which holds only in-frame ones; the method was immunoSEQ multiplex PCR. The sample consists of 2 million to 2.5 million clones, approximately 94% of them appearing once. Terminally differentiated effector memory CD45RA+ cells were excluded from the naive CD8 cells, which were CD45RO-negative and positively selected for CCR7. Healthy adults negative for HIV, lacking recent acute infections or vaccinations, served as donors. This chain joins TRBV15 and TRBJ2-1, with TRBD2 matching over 7 bases. The receptor was isolated from a man aged 18 to 35 in good health. Some clones in this sample may be carry-over from other donors' samples. The sample was naive CD8+ T cells from PBMCs. The CDR3: CATSRDRRTSESSYNEQFF. The CDR3 bases are TGTGCCACCAGCAGAGATCGCCGCACTAGCGAGAGCTCCTACAATGAGCAGTTCTTC.